This TCR beta chain was sequenced in a study of human T cells and chemical hapten exposure. V lost 3 bases to trimming and J lost 2 bases, with 13 bases between them. The CDR3 consists of 15 residues. In germline, CDR1 is MNHEY, CDR2 SMNVEV (reference sequence). This sample's time point: pre-sensitization, week 0. Sample treatment: therapeutic diphenylcyclopropenone sensitization with weekly scalp DPC. Each patch-test visit's blood sample preceded patch application. Suited to DPC and affected by alopecia, the donors ranged from 18 to 70 years old. This clonotype appeared a few times. Unique molecular identifiers were attached to individual cDNA molecules during library preparation. TCRdb re-derived calls from the RACE reads in MiXCR, one entry per CDR3 protein. The sample comprises 250,000 to 300,000 distinct CDR3 sequences, just under 8% of which are singletons, and about 1.2% rests with the top ten.

This sequence joins TRBV27 and TRBJ1-2; possible D gene TRBD1, 6 bases. This sample comprised whole blood, obtained in connection with sensitization to the hapten diphenylcyclopropenone (DPC). The receptor's source is a man aged 18 to 35 with alopecia areata. Some clones in this sample may be carry-over from other donors' samples. CDR3 DNA: TGTGCCAGCAGTTTTTTACCAGGGGTAAACTATGGCTACACCTTC. It specifies CASSFLPGVNYGYTF.